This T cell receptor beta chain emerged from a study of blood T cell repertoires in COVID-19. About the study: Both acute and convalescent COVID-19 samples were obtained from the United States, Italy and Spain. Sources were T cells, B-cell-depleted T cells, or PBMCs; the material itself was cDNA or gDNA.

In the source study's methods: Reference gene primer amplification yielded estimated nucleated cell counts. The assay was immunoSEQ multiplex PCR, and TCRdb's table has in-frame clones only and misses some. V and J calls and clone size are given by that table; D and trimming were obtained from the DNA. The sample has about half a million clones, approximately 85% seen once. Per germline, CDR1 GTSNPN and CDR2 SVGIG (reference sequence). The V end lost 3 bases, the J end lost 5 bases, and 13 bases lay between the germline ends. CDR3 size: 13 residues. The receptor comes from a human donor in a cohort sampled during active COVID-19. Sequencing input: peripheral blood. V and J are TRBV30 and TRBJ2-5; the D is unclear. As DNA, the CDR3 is TGTGCCTGGAGCGCAACAACGGGTGAGACCCAGTACTTC. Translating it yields CAWSATTGETQYF.